These 8 T cell receptor beta chains were all obtained from the same sample, sequenced in a study of T cell repertoires in cytomegalovirus infection. TCRdb re-analysed the reads in MiXCR, keeping a single row per CDR3 protein. Of 350,000 to 550,000 distinct CDR3 sequences in the sample, about a third were seen once. The sequenced sample consisted of PBMCs. The receptors derive from a human donor in good health (CMV status not recorded). Some clones in this sample may be carry-over from other donors' samples.

Ten or more counts support this clonotype. The genes are TRBV20-1 and TRBJ2-3; TRBD1 matches at 7 bases. From germline, CDR1 is DFQATT and CDR2 SNEGSKA (reference sequence). CDR3 length: 14 residues. J lost 0 bases, V lost 4 bases, and 4 bases had no gene match. The CDR3 protein is CSAKGATSTDTQYF. CDR3 sequence (DNA): TGCAGTGCTAAGGGGGCTACTAGCACAGATACGCAGTATTTT.

V gene TRBV7-2 combines with J gene TRBJ1-5; D is perhaps TRBD1 (6 bases). Trimming stripped 1 base from V and 6 bases from J, with 7 bases between. The CDR3 loop spans 13 amino acids. Per germline, CDR1 SGHTA and CDR2 FQGNSA. The CDR3 spells CASSLEDSQPQHF. CDR3 nucleotides: TGTGCCAGCAGCTTAGAGGACAGTCAGCCCCAGCATTTT.

The chain is built from TRBV4-1 and TRBJ1-2, with 7 bases aligning to TRBD1. The length of the CDR3 is 17 residues. V was pared by 3 bases and J by 4 bases, with 14 bases of the junction left unmatched. CDR1 is MGHRA, CDR2 YSYEKL, per germline. CDR3 protein: CASSQDSRDSFFYGYTF. For the CDR3, the DNA is TGCGCCAGCAGCCAGGATTCACGGGACAGTTTCTTCTATGGCTACACCTTC.

This clonotype has at least ten counts. This sequence joins TRBV12-3 or TRBV12-4 and TRBJ1-6; D is undetermined. V shed 4 bases and J shed 0 bases, with 13 bases lying between them. The CDR3 is 17 amino acids. The DNA for the CDR3 is TGTGCCAGCAGTTACATGGTACAGAGCTCCTATAATTCACCCCTCCACTTT. It translates to CASSYMVQSSYNSPLHF.

V is TRBV15 and J is TRBJ1-5; D not resolved. Trimming took off 5 bases at V and 2 bases at J, with 19 bases between the two ends. The CDR3 loop spans 17 amino acids. In germline, CDR1 is LNHNV, CDR2 YYDKDF (reference sequence). DNA for the CDR3: TGTGCCACCAGCCCCCAGACGGGGAATTTCGGCAATCAGCCCCAGCATTTT. Amino acids: CATSPQTGNFGNQPQHF.

This clonotype was seen only a few times. The chain has TRBV7-9 and TRBJ1-2; D gene uncertain. Germline CDR1 reads SEHNR; CDR2 reads FQNEAQ (reference sequence). The CDR3 has 14 residues. V was cut by 1 base and J by 4 bases, with 10 bases left in between. The CDR3 region is CASSLGGASYGYTF. The CDR3 DNA sequence: TGTGCCAGCAGCTTAGGAGGTGCCTCCTATGGCTACACCTTC.

The J gene is TRBJ2-5, the V gene TRBV7-6, with TRBD2 as a possible D gene (7 bases). The CDR3 consists of 14 residues. Germline V lookup: CDR1 SGHVS, CDR2 FNYEAQ. The germline V and J ends were trimmed by 6 bases and 5 bases, with 16 bases remaining between them. The CDR3: CASRGSGGRETQYF. Here the CDR3 DNA reads TGTGCCAGCAGGGGATCGGGGGGCCGGGAGACCCAGTACTTC.

For this clonotype: An end of the junction does not agree with germline; a read error may underlie this. This chain uses TRBV20-1 with TRBJ1-2; 9 positions match TRBD1. Germline-derived CDR1 and CDR2 are DFQATT and SNEGSKA (reference sequence). This CDR3 contains 13 residues. CDR3 in DNA: TGCAGTGCACCGGGACAGGGTAACCATGGCTACACCTTC. It encodes CSAPGQGNHGYTF.